A single sample gave rise to the 31 T cell receptor beta chains below, sequenced in a study of blood T cell repertoires in COVID-19. Profiling relied on immunoSEQ multiplex PCR, and the TCRdb table lists in-frame clones only, not all of them. The sample has 90,000 to 120,000 clones; roughly 83% are singletons. Sequenced input: peripheral blood. These receptors were taken from a human donor in a cohort sampled during active COVID-19.

The rearrangement uses TRBV7-9 and TRBJ2-3; D gene ambiguous. This CDR3 has 13 amino acids. The germline CDR1 and CDR2 sequences are SEHNR and FQNEAQ (reference sequence). V gave up 3 bases and J gave up 6 bases, with 10 bases separating them. CDR3 nucleotide sequence: TGTGCCAGCAGCTTCCCACTGTTGGATACGCAGTATTTT. It codes for CASSFPLLDTQYF.

This clone was seen only once. The rearrangement joins TRBV24-1 to TRBJ2-7; unclear D gene. Germline CDR1 KGHDR, CDR2 SFDVKD. The V and J ends lost 3 bases and 2 bases respectively, with 7 bases between them. The CDR3 covers 13 residues. DNA for the CDR3: TGTGCCACCAGTGATACAGCAACCTACGAGCAGTACTTC. Protein: CATSDTATYEQYF.

The chain carries TRBV30 and TRBJ2-7; TRBD1 matches 7 bases. V dropped 8 bases and J dropped 4; count of bases not matched to a gene: 5. Germline V gene data show CDR1 as GTSNPN and CDR2 as SVGIG (reference sequence). The CDR3 runs 11 residues. This CDR3 reads CAGRDSYEQYF. The CDR3 DNA sequence: TGTGCCGGAAGGGACAGTTACGAGCAGTACTTC.

The chain is built from TRBV18 and TRBJ2-2; no definite D call. The V gene's germline CDR1 is KGHSH and CDR2 LQKENI. Between the trimmed V and J ends, which lost 2 bases and 7 bases, there was a span of 8 bases. The CDR3 extends over 13 amino acids. CDR3: CASSPERVGELFF. In DNA, the CDR3 is TGTGCCAGCTCACCAGAGCGTGTCGGGGAGCTGTTTTTT.

V gene TRBV7-9 combines with J gene TRBJ1-1; D is ambiguous. This CDR3 spans 14 amino acids. Germline V CDR1 and CDR2: SEHNR, FQNEAQ (reference sequence). The V gene lost 7 bases and the J gene lost 6 bases, with 18 bases spanning the gap. In nucleotides, the CDR3 is TGTGCCAGCATCCCCCCAGAACCGGGAGCTGAAGCTTTCTTT. Its protein product is CASIPPEPGAEAFF.

The chain employs TRBV27 and TRBJ2-1; D remains ambiguous. The germline V gene has CDR1 MNHEY and CDR2 SMNVEV (reference sequence). The CDR3 is 14 residues long. Trimming cost V 3 bases and J 8 bases, with 14 bases left between them. CDR3 protein: CASSLARPKDEQFF. CDR3 DNA sequence: TGTGCCAGCAGTTTGGCTAGACCTAAGGATGAGCAGTTCTTC.

This clone was seen once. The chain carries TRBV7-2 and TRBJ2-1; D may be TRBD2 (5 bases). V shed 6 bases and J shed 6 bases, with 12 bases lying between them. This CDR3 is built from 13 residues. CDR1 is SGHTA, CDR2 FQGNSA, per germline. CDR3 sequence reads: CASSDHRGNEQFF. For the CDR3, the DNA is TGTGCCAGCAGTGACCATCGGGGCAATGAGCAGTTCTTC.

This rearrangement joins TRBV19 to TRBJ2-3, with a weak D call TRBD1 (6 bases). With 2 bases removed from V and 5 bases from J, the gap between germline ends came to 20 bases. The CDR3 consists of 17 residues. CDR1 is LNHDA and CDR2 is SQIVND in the germline V gene (reference sequence). CDR3 in DNA: TGTGCCAGTAGTATAAGAGGACTGACAGGCTCCTTAGATACGCAGTATTTT. Amino acids: CASSIRGLTGSLDTQYF.

The rearrangement links TRBV21-1 to TRBJ2-3; the D segment call TRBD1 is taken from the table without a DNA check. TRBV21-1 is deemed a pseudogene. The CDR3 runs 12 residues. CDR3 amino acids: CASSSGTDTQYF. The CDR3 DNA follows: TGTGCCAGCAGCTCAGGGACAGATACGCAGTATTTT.

The chain carries TRBV28 and TRBJ2-1; TRBD2 matches 7 bases. The V segment lost 2 bases and the J segment 5 bases; nucleotides outside the gene matches: 6. CDR1 MDHEN and CDR2 SYDVKM come from the germline V gene. CDR3 length equals 15 residues. The CDR3 region has the DNA TGTGCCAGCAGTTTAGTGACTAGCCCCGACAATGAGCAGTTCTTC. Translation gives CASSLVTSPDNEQFF. Complete variable domain (other parts from reference TRBV28 and TRBJ2-1): DVKVTQSSRYLVKRTGEKVFLECVQDMDHENMFWYRQDPGLGLRLIYFSYDVKMKEKGDIPEGYSVSREKKERFSLILESASTNQTSMYLCASSLVTSPDNEQFFGPGTRLTVL.

Concerning this clone itself: Its ends do not fully match the called genes, so a read error is possible. This sequence joins TRBV19 and TRBJ1-2; D perhaps matches TRBD1 (5 bases). The CDR3 runs to 13 residues. Looked up from germline, CDR1 is LNHDA and CDR2 is SQIVND (reference sequence). The CDR3 protein is CASSLETAYGYTF. The CDR3 DNA follows: TGTGCCAGTAGTCTAGAGACAGCCTATGGCTACACCTTC.

The chain joins TRBV7-9 to TRBJ2-1, with 13 positions matching TRBD2. The V segment lost 5 bases and the J segment 9 bases; nucleotides outside the gene matches: 10. The CDR3 runs to 16 residues. Germline loops: CDR1 SEHNR, CDR2 FQNEAQ (reference sequence). The CDR3 DNA reads as TGTGCCAGCAGCCCCCCCACTAGCGGGAGGGCGGGTGAGCAGTTCTTC. Translating gives CASSPPTSGRAGEQFF.

The chain recombines TRBV9 with TRBJ1-2; no firm D call. Germline-derived CDR1 and CDR2 are SGDLS and YYNGEE. Deletions cut 3 bases from V and 4 bases from J, with 10 bases between. This CDR3 spans 13 amino acids. The CDR3 loop reads CASSALGSYGYTF. The CDR3 DNA sequence: TGTGCCAGCAGCGCTCTCGGTAGCTATGGCTACACCTTC.

The J gene is TRBJ2-7, the V gene TRBV5-1; tentatively, D is TRBD1 (6 bases). Germline V lookup: CDR1 SGHRS, CDR2 YFSETQ. The CDR3 is 17 amino acids. V lost 4 bases and J lost 3, with 23 bases in between. CDR3 coding DNA: TGCGCCAGCAGCGTCGACCCCCGGGACACGGGGTACTACGAGCAGTACTTC. Its translation is CASSVDPRDTGYYEQYF. Together with reference TRBV5-1 and TRBJ2-7, the CDR3 gives the full variable domain: KAGVTQTPRYLIKTRGQQVTLSCSPISGHRSVSWYQQTPGQGLQFLFEYFSETQRNKGNFPGRFSGRQFSNSRSEMNVSTLELGDSALYLCASSVDPRDTGYYEQYFGPGTRLTVT.

This rearrangement joins TRBV5-1 to TRBJ2-7; D remains unclear. Germline lookup yields CDR1 SGHRS and CDR2 YFSETQ. CDR3 length: 14 amino acids. Trimming removed 0 bases at V and 2 bases at J, with 9 bases between. CDR3 bases: TGCGCCAGCAGCTTGGGGTATGGGCCCTACGAGCAGTACTTC. It codes for CASSLGYGPYEQYF.

CDR3 sequence: CAWSVVGQGSGYTF. The CDR3, as DNA: TGTGCCTGGAGTGTAGTAGGACAGGGGTCTGGCTACACCTTC. The rearrangement joins TRBV30 to TRBJ1-2; 9 bases are shared with TRBD1. The CDR3 spans 14 residues. The J segment lost 7 bases and the V segment lost 0 bases, leaving 6 bases of the junction unmatched. Germline CDR1 and CDR2: GTSNPN and SVGIG (reference sequence).

J is TRBJ1-2 and V is TRBV4-1; no firm D call. Germline CDR1 is MGHRA and CDR2 is YSYEKL. V was shortened by 1 base and J by 7 bases, with 16 bases between the two germline ends. This CDR3 region has 15 residues. The DNA of the CDR3 is TGCGCCAGCAGCCAAGTAGCCCTGGCGACCTCTGGCTACACCTTC. This gives the protein CASSQVALATSGYTF.

The J gene is TRBJ1-5, the V gene TRBV19, with TRBD1 identical over 8 bases. This CDR3 region has 14 residues. Germline CDR1 reads LNHDA; CDR2 reads SQIVND (reference sequence). Trimming cost V 5 bases and J 2 bases; bases outside gene matches: 2. The CDR3 nucleotides read TGTGCCAGTAGTTCGACAGGGGGCAATCAGCCCCAGCATTTT. It translates to CASSSTGGNQPQHF.

This chain connects TRBV14 to TRBJ1-1, with 10 bases fitting TRBD1. This CDR3 is built from 15 residues. The germline V gene encodes CDR1 SGHDN and CDR2 FVKESK. Germline trimming cut 3 bases from V and 4 bases from J; bases unmatched to any gene: 5. This CDR3 is CASSQATGGVTEAFF. Here the CDR3 DNA reads TGTGCCAGCAGCCAGGCGACAGGGGGCGTCACTGAAGCTTTCTTT.

The chain combines TRBV7-8 with TRBJ1-5, with 7 bases identical to TRBD1. V was pared by 1 base and J by 6 bases, with 3 bases of the junction left unmatched. This CDR3 comprises 14 residues. Looked up from germline, CDR1 is SGHVS and CDR2 is FQNEAQ. The CDR3 protein is CASSLGQGGQPQHF. The CDR3 DNA is TGTGCCAGCAGCTTAGGGCAGGGGGGTCAGCCCCAGCATTTT. Full variable domain (outside the CDR3, taken from reference TRBV7-8 and TRBJ1-5): GAGVSQSPRYKVAKRGQDVALRCDPISGHVSLFWYQQALGQGPEFLTYFQNEAQLDKSGLPSDRFFAERPEGSVSTLKIQRTQQEDSAVYLCASSLGQGGQPQHFGDGTRLSIL.

This chain connects TRBV7-2 to TRBJ2-7; no clear D gene. CDR3 length: 14 residues. Germline V CDR1 and CDR2: SGHTA, FQGNSA. V lost 3 bases and J 9 bases, leaving 18 bases between the germline ends. The chain's CDR3 is CASSFSLSRPGQYF. The CDR3 nucleotides are TGTGCCAGCAGCTTTTCACTTTCCCGGCCGGGGCAGTACTTC.

In its sample, this clone was seen once. The rearrangement links TRBV5-8 to TRBJ2-5; 12 positions agree with TRBD2. CDR1 and CDR2 from the germline V gene are SGHTS and YDEGEE. The CDR3 contains 16 residues. The V and J ends lost 0 bases and 4 bases, in that order; junction bases with no gene match: 4. The CDR3 reads CASSLAQLAGGETQYF. The CDR3 coding sequence is TGTGCCAGCAGCTTGGCCCAACTAGCGGGAGGAGAGACCCAGTACTTC.

The rearrangement uses TRBV7-3 and TRBJ2-5; TRBD2 matches 13 bases. The germline gives CDR1 SGHTA, CDR2 FQGTGA. The CDR3 runs 16 residues. V lost 5 bases and J lost 2; bases outside the gene matches: 5. DNA of the CDR3: TGTGCCAGCAGCCGACTAGCGGGAGGTGGTCAAGAGACCCAGTACTTC. It yields the protein CASSRLAGGGQETQYF. Full variable domain (missing parts from reference TRBV7-3 and TRBJ2-5): GAGVSQTPSNKVTEKGKYVELRCDPISGHTALYWYRQSLGQGPEFLIYFQGTGAADDSGLPNDRFFAVRPEGSVSTLKIQRTERGDSAVYLCASSRLAGGGQETQYFGPGTRLLVL.

CDR3 DNA sequence: TGTGCCAGCAACCCCGCCGGGACAGGGATGAACATTCAGTACTTC. Protein sequence: CASNPAGTGMNIQYF. The chain joins TRBV6-6 to TRBJ2-4; TRBD1 matches 9 bases. The V and J ends lost 7 bases and 7 bases, in that order; junction bases with no gene match: 11. The CDR3 has 15 residues. Germline CDR1 and CDR2: MNHNY and SVGAGI (reference sequence).

The chain uses TRBV7-9 and TRBJ2-3; TRBD2 matches at 7 bases. This CDR3 has 14 amino acids. Trimming removed 3 bases from V and 2 bases from J; junction bases left unmatched: 2. In germline, CDR1 is SEHNR, CDR2 FQNEAQ (reference sequence). CDR3 protein: CASSFGGTTDTQYF. Here the CDR3 DNA reads TGTGCCAGCAGCTTCGGGGGGACCACAGATACGCAGTATTTT. The full variable domain, rest sourced from reference TRBV7-9 and TRBJ2-3, is DTGVSQNPRHKITKRGQNVTFRCDPISEHNRLYWYRQTLGQGPEFLTYFQNEAQLEKSRLLSDRFSAERPKGSFSTLEIQRTEQGDSAMYLCASSFGGTTDTQYFGPGTRLTVL.

V is TRBV7-3 and J is TRBJ1-2; a weak D match, TRBD1 (5 bases). This CDR3 is built from 15 residues. The V end was cut by 5 bases, the J end by 4 bases, with 17 bases between. Germline CDR1 reads SGHTA; CDR2 reads FQGTGA. The CDR3 here is CASSEQAAASYGYTF. CDR3 in DNA: TGTGCCAGCAGCGAACAGGCTGCGGCGAGCTATGGCTACACCTTC.

This clone counts as medium-sized. The gene calls are TRBV28 and TRBJ2-3; TRBD2 matches at 8 bases. The V gene's germline CDR1 is MDHEN and CDR2 SYDVKM. Unmatched junction bases numbered 13, after V lost 6 bases and J lost 5 bases. The CDR3 length is 16 residues. CDR3 in amino acids: CASSPTSEKLGDTQYF. DNA for the CDR3: TGTGCCAGCAGCCCGACTAGCGAGAAACTGGGAGATACGCAGTATTTT.

The chain is built from TRBV6-5 and TRBJ1-2; possible D gene TRBD1, 6 bases. Germline V gene lookup returns CDR1 MNHEY and CDR2 SVGAGI. The CDR3 is 15 amino acids. V was pared by 0 bases and J by 4 bases, with 12 bases between. The CDR3 sequence: CASSYSHRVGYGYTF. CDR3 in DNA: TGTGCCAGCAGTTACTCTCACAGGGTGGGCTATGGCTACACCTTC.

The gene calls are TRBV29-1 and TRBJ1-2, with D tentatively TRBD1 (6 bases). V was shortened by 2 bases and J by 6 bases, with 10 bases between the two germline ends. The CDR3 runs 12 residues. CDR1 is SQVTM, CDR2 ANQGSEA, per germline. CDR3 bases: TGCAGCGTTGAATCAGGGGCGAATGGCTACACCTTC. It is translated as CSVESGANGYTF.

DNA for the CDR3: TGTGCCAGCAGCTACGGACTAGCGGGAGGCCTGGACGAGCAGTACTTC. Translated: CASSYGLAGGLDEQYF. The chain is built from TRBV11-2 and TRBJ2-7; TRBD2 matches at 14 bases. The CDR3 consists of 16 residues. Losses at the gene ends were 4 bases for V and 5 bases for J; bases not matched to a gene: 7. CDR1 is SGHAT and CDR2 is FQNNGV in the germline V gene.

The V and J genes are TRBV29-1 and TRBJ1-1; weak D call: TRBD1 (5 bases). There are 15 residues in the CDR3. Deletions cut 2 bases from V and 2 bases from J, with 15 bases between. CDR1 is SQVTM and CDR2 is ANQGSEA in the germline V gene. The CDR3: CSVEPGGGVNTEAFF. The CDR3, as DNA: TGCAGCGTTGAACCTGGGGGAGGAGTCAACACTGAAGCTTTCTTT.